This TCR beta chain comes out of a study of OX40 agonist ivuxolimab in advanced cancers. Libraries were prepared by immunoSEQ multiplex PCR; TCRdb keeps only in-frame clonotypes and omits some of them. The sample yields approximately 77,000 clones, 85% to 95% seen once. The CDR3 length is 14 residues. The V and J ends lost 6 bases and 2 bases, in that order; junction bases with no gene match: 5. CDR1 is LNHDA and CDR2 is SQIVND in the germline V gene (reference sequence). The chain is built from TRBV19 and TRBJ2-7; TRBD1 aligns across 9 bases. The sequence came from an adult with an advanced solid tumor such as melanoma, head and neck, liver or kidney cancer. Sequencing was performed on CD4+ or CD8+ T cells sorted from blood, taken in a trial of the OX40 agonist ivuxolimab. CDR3 sequence reads: CASRRTGEAYEQYF. In DNA form, the CDR3 reads TGTGCCAGTAGGCGGACAGGGGAGGCCTACGAGCAGTACTTC.